This TCR beta chain comes out of a study of blood T cells in healthy people across ages. This clonotype was picked up one time. This CDR3 is built from 17 residues. The germline V gene has CDR1 SGHDT and CDR2 YYEEEE. The authors ran a second PCR of about 6 to 12 cycles using a sample-barcoded 5' primer and a J-beta primer mix. The template-switch adaptor, which had 12 random nucleotides, put a tag on each cDNA molecule. Every individual sample yielded 3 million or more paired-end reads (each containing CDR3). MiXCR was run by TCRdb on the 5' RACE reads, yielding one entry per CDR3 protein. Counted here are just under 900,000 distinct CDR3 sequences, 29% occurring once; the ten biggest clones make up 15% to 20%.

This clonotype was obtained from a woman of 80 years or more in good health. The specimen was blood. The rearrangement joins TRBV5-6 to TRBJ2-5; 8 bases agree with TRBD2. The assigned J gene may be wrong: the sequence end matches TRBJ2-4 better. Written as DNA, the CDR3 is TGTGCCAGCAGCTCATGGTCTAGCGGGCTAGCCAAAAACATTCAGTACTTC. This encodes CASSSWSSGLAKNIQYF.